The 18 T cell receptor beta chains presented below share a single source sample, sequenced in a study of cytomegalovirus exposure and HLA in healthy donors. The assay was immunoSEQ multiplex PCR, and TCRdb's table has in-frame clones only and misses some. The profile shows about 82,000 clones, 90% to 95% of them singletons. The sequencing sample was made of PBMCs. The source is a woman under 30 in good health and CMV-seronegative.

This rearrangement joins TRBV2 to TRBJ2-7, with TRBD2 matching 10 bases. This CDR3 region has 13 residues. Germline-derived CDR1 and CDR2 are SNHLY and FYNNEI. V was pared by 6 bases and J by 3 bases, with 2 bases of the junction left unmatched. The CDR3 here is CASRPSGSYEQYF. CDR3 DNA: TGTGCCAGCAGGCCTAGCGGGAGCTACGAGCAGTACTTC.

The rearrangement links TRBV5-5 to TRBJ2-2, with 10 nucleotides matching TRBD2. V lost 4 bases to trimming and J lost 4 bases; unmatched junction nucleotides: 4. The germline CDR1 and CDR2 sequences are SGHKS and YYEKEE (reference sequence). This CDR3 is built from 15 residues. The CDR3 DNA follows: TGTGCCAGCAGCCCGTGGACTAGCGGCACCGGGGAGCTGTTTTTT. It is translated as CASSPWTSGTGELFF.

This sequence joins TRBV7-2 and TRBJ2-4; 12 positions agree with TRBD2. This CDR3 region has 19 residues. J was trimmed by 0 bases and V by 1 base; bases with no gene match: 7. Germline V gives CDR1 SGHTA, CDR2 FQGNSA. As DNA, the CDR3 is TGTGCCAGCAGCTTAGTAACTAGCGGGAGGTCCCTAGCCAAAAACATTCAGTACTTC. This translates into CASSLVTSGRSLAKNIQYF.

The chain is built from TRBV19 and TRBJ1-4; D possibly corresponds to TRBD1 (5 bases). V lost 5 bases and J lost 8, with 24 bases in between. Germline CDR1 and CDR2: LNHDA and SQIVND (reference sequence). The CDR3 runs to 17 residues. The CDR3 sequence: CASSLLAGTGSREKLFF. The CDR3 DNA follows: TGTGCCAGTAGTCTCCTTGCGGGGACGGGTAGTAGGGAAAAACTGTTTTTT. The full variable domain, with the rest looked up from reference TRBV19 and TRBJ1-4, is DGGITQSPKYLFRKEGQNVTLSCEQNLNHDAMYWYRQDPGQGLRLIYYSQIVNDFQKGDIAEGYSVSREKKESFPLTVTSAQKNPTAFYLCASSLLAGTGSREKLFFGSGTQLSVL.

V and J are TRBV5-1 and TRBJ2-1; 7 positions match TRBD1. CDR3 length: 15 amino acids. Germline V CDR1 and CDR2: SGHRS, YFSETQ. V shed 1 base, J shed 6 bases, and the junction held 7 bases outside the gene matches. The CDR3 coding sequence is TGCGCCAGCAGCTTGCCGGGACAGCAAAGCAATGAGCAGTTCTTC. Its translation: CASSLPGQQSNEQFF.

The rearrangement uses TRBV30 and TRBJ2-7, with 8 bases that match TRBD2. Germline assignment: CDR1 GTSNPN and CDR2 SVGIG (reference sequence). The CDR3 extends over 14 amino acids. The V segment lost 0 bases and the J segment 2 bases; nucleotides outside the gene matches: 3. CDR3 sequence reads: CAWSVTGGAYEQYF. In nucleotides, the CDR3 is TGTGCCTGGAGTGTAACGGGAGGGGCCTACGAGCAGTACTTC.

V and J are TRBV7-2 and TRBJ1-2; D remains unclear. The ends were cut back, 6 bases at V and 7 bases at J, with 18 bases in the middle. This CDR3 contains 14 residues. The germline V gene encodes CDR1 SGHTA and CDR2 FQGNSA. The CDR3 nucleotides are TGTGCCAGCAGTTTTCAAGGGAGTTGGGTTGGCTACACCTTC. Translating it yields CASSFQGSWVGYTF.

V usage is TRBV7-2 and J usage is TRBJ1-1; unclear D gene. V was clipped by 4 bases and J by 7 bases, with 7 bases between them. This CDR3 is 11 amino acids long. The V gene's germline CDR1 is SGHTA and CDR2 FQGNSA. CDR3 sequence: CASSYKFEAFF. The CDR3 DNA is TGTGCCAGCAGCTATAAATTTGAAGCTTTCTTT.

V is TRBV28 and J is TRBJ2-3; 7 bases map to TRBD1. Germline V gives CDR1 MDHEN, CDR2 SYDVKM. The CDR3 consists of 16 residues. Trimming cost V 7 bases and J 4 bases; bases outside gene matches: 14. This CDR3 reads CASTPGQGVFSDTQYF. In DNA form, the CDR3 reads TGTGCCAGCACCCCCGGGCAGGGGGTATTTTCAGATACGCAGTATTTT. The full variable domain, with the rest looked up from reference TRBV28 and TRBJ2-3, is DVKVTQSSRYLVKRTGEKVFLECVQDMDHENMFWYRQDPGLGLRLIYFSYDVKMKEKGDIPEGYSVSREKKERFSLILESASTNQTSMYLCASTPGQGVFSDTQYFGPGTRLTVL.

The rearrangement uses TRBV7-9 and TRBJ1-2; the match to TRBD1 covers 7 bases. CDR3 length equals 15 residues. V was clipped by 5 bases and J by 6 bases; unmatched bases: 12. Germline lookup yields CDR1 SEHNR and CDR2 FQNEAQ (reference sequence). CDR3 sequence reads: CASSPPADRTHGYTF. The DNA of the CDR3 is TGTGCCAGCAGCCCACCGGCGGACAGGACTCATGGCTACACCTTC.

The V and J genes are TRBV7-8 and TRBJ1-5; weak D call: TRBD1 (5 bases). The CDR3 totals 14 residues. The V gene's germline CDR1 is SGHVS and CDR2 FQNEAQ. Trimming removed 5 bases from V and 7 bases from J, with 15 bases in between. CDR3 protein: CASSRDSLGQPQHF. The DNA for the CDR3 is TGTGCCAGCAGCCGGGACTCCCTTGGGCAGCCCCAGCATTTT.

The chain joins TRBV5-1 to TRBJ2-7; no definite D call. The CDR3 is 12 residues long. In germline, CDR1 is SGHRS, CDR2 YFSETQ. Trimming cost V 0 bases and J 4 bases, with 5 bases left between them. CDR3 sequence (DNA): TGCGCCAGCAGCTTGGGAGCGTACGAGCAGTACTTC. Translating gives CASSLGAYEQYF.

The rearrangement links TRBV11-2 to TRBJ1-3; D unresolved. CDR1 is SGHAT and CDR2 is FQNNGV in the germline V gene. The ends were cut back, 0 bases at V and 0 bases at J, with 21 bases in the middle. CDR3 length equals 20 residues. The CDR3 sequence is CASSLDFSNPQDNSGNTIYF. CDR3 DNA: TGTGCCAGCAGCTTAGATTTCTCCAACCCCCAGGATAACTCTGGAAACACCATATATTTT.

The chain links TRBV9 to TRBJ2-7; TRBD2 matches at 11 bases. Germline V gives CDR1 SGDLS, CDR2 YYNGEE. V gave up 3 bases and J gave up 4 bases; unmatched junction bases: 6. The CDR3 covers 15 residues. CDR3 nucleotides: TGTGCCAGCAGCGCGTCTAGCGGGGGGCGGTACGAGCAGTACTTC. The encoded protein is CASSASSGGRYEQYF.

The genes are TRBV25-1 and TRBJ2-7; a weak D match, TRBD1 (5 bases). CDR1 and CDR2 (germline): MGHDK, SYGVNS. V shed 2 bases and J shed 7 bases, with 15 bases lying between them. The CDR3 extends over 14 amino acids. For the CDR3, the DNA is TGTGCCAGCAGTGAAGTGGGCAGGGTAGCTGAGCAGTACTTC. It is translated as CASSEVGRVAEQYF.

The rearrangement links TRBV13 to TRBJ2-7; 9 positions match TRBD2. This CDR3 has 15 residues. Looked up from germline, CDR1 is PRHDT and CDR2 is FYEKMQ (reference sequence). Trimming cost V 5 bases and J 6 bases; bases outside gene matches: 11. The CDR3 sequence: CASSPVGREGTEQYF. Here the CDR3 DNA reads TGTGCCAGCAGCCCGGTCGGGCGGGAGGGTACCGAGCAGTACTTC.

This rearrangement joins TRBV30 to TRBJ1-2; 8 nucleotides agree with TRBD1. V lost 3 bases to trimming and J lost 3 bases; unmatched junction nucleotides: 9. The CDR3 runs 15 residues. The germline CDR1 and CDR2 sequences are GTSNPN and SVGIG (reference sequence). CDR3 bases: TGTGCCTGGAGACCCCGACAGGGGCCCCACTATGGCTACACCTTC. Its translation is CAWRPRQGPHYGYTF.

The rearrangement links TRBV4-1 to TRBJ1-1; D unclear. Trimming removed 5 bases from V and 0 bases from J, with 7 bases in between. The V gene's germline CDR1 is MGHRA and CDR2 YSYEKL. The CDR3 length is 13 residues. For the CDR3, the DNA is TGCGCCAGCAGCACTACCATGAACACTGAAGCTTTCTTT. Its translation: CASSTTMNTEAFF.